The entry below gives a single T cell receptor (beta chain) sequence along with its context. Its specificity is not known. This record comes from a study of T cell responses to AZD1222 COVID-19 vaccine. Study-wide points: Increases in Spike-specific TCR breadth and depth were seen after two AZD1222 doses. Among spike-specific TCRs, nearly half reportedly target unmutated variant regions. After the peak T cell response, and only then, were repertoires sampled.

The assay was immunoSEQ multiplex PCR, and TCRdb's table has in-frame clones only and misses some. The sample has more than 80,000 clones; around 90% are singletons. V lost 6 bases to trimming and J lost 7 bases, with 13 bases between them. This CDR3 has 13 amino acids. The TCR sequence derives from an adult in good health. The chain has TRBV12-3 or TRBV12-4 and TRBJ2-1, with D maybe TRBD2 (5 bases). The material sequenced was peripheral blood, taken on day 0 of AZD1222 vaccination. The CDR3 protein is CASSQSLGNEQFF. For the CDR3, the DNA is TGTGCCAGCAGCCAATCACTAGGAAATGAGCAGTTCTTC.